This note documents a single T cell receptor beta chain sequence. Authors' data handling: Amplified reference gene primers provided the basis for estimating nucleated cell counts. Clones were sequenced by immunoSEQ multiplex PCR, and TCRdb holds only the in-frame ones, with some missing. The D gene and trimming were derived from the DNA, and the V and J assignments and clone size from that table. The profile shows about 350,000 clones, roughly nine tenths of them singletons. This record belongs to a study of blood T cell repertoires in COVID-19. At the level of the study: In each case, the material was cDNA or gDNA derived from T cells, B-cell-depleted T cells, or PBMCs.

This CDR3 has 16 residues. V was pared by 3 bases and J by 8 bases, with 14 bases of the junction left unmatched. CDR1 is MDHEN, CDR2 SYDVKM, per germline. The receptor was derived from an older woman with COVID-19, enrolled during active disease. The V and J genes are TRBV28 and TRBJ1-2; 8 bases align to TRBD1. Sequenced material: peripheral blood. The CDR3 DNA reads TGTGCCAGCAGTTTGTCAGGGGGCGAACCCTTCTTCGGCTACACCTTC. It codes for CASSLSGGEPFFGYTF.